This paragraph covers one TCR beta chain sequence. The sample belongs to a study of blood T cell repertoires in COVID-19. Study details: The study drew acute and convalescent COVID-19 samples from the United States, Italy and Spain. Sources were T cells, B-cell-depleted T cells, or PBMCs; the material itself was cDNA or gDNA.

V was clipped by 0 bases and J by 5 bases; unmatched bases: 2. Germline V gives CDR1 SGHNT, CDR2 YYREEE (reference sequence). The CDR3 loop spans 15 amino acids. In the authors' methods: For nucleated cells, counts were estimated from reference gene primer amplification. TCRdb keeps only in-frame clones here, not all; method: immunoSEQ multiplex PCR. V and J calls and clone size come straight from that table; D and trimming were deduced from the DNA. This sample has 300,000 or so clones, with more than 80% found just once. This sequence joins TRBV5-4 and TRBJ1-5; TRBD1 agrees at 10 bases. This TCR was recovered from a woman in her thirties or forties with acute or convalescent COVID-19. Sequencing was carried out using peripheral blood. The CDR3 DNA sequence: TGTGCCAGCAGCTTGGGCGGGACAGGGGATCAGCCCCAGCATTTT. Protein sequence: CASSLGGTGDQPQHF.